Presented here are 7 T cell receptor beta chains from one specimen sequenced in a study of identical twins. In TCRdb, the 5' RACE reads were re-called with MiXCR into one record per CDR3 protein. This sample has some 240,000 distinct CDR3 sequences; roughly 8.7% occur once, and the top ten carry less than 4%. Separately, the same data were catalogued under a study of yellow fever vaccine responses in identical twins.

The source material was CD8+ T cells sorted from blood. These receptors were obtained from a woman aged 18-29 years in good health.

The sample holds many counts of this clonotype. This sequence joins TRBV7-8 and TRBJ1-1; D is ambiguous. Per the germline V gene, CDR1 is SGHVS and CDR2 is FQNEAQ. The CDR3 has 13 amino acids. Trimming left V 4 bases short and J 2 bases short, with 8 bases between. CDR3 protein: CASSSNRNTEAFF. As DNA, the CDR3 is TGTGCCAGCAGCTCGAACCGTAACACTGAAGCTTTCTTT. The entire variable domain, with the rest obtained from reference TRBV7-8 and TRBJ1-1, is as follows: GAGVSQSPRYKVAKRGQDVALRCDPISGHVSLFWYQQALGQGPEFLTYFQNEAQLDKSGLPSDRFFAERPEGSVSTLKIQRTQQEDSAVYLCASSSNRNTEAFFGQGTRLTVV.

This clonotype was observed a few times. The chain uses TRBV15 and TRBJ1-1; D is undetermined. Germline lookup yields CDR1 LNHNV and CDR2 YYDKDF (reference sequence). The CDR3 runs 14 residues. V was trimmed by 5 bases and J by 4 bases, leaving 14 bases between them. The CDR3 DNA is TGTGCCACCAGCGGTAGAACGGTGTCCACTGAAGCTTTCTTT. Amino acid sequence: CATSGRTVSTEAFF.

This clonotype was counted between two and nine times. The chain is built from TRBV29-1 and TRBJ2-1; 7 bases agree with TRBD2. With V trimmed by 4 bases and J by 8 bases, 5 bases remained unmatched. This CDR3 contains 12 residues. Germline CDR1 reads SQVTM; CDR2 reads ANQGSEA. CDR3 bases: TGCAGCGTTGGAAGCGGGATGGATGAGCAGTTCTTC. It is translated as CSVGSGMDEQFF.

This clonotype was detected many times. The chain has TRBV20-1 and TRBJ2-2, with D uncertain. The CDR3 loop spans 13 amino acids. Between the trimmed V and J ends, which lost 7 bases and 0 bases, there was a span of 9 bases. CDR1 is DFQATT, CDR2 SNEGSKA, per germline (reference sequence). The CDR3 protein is CSGEVANTGELFF. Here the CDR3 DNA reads TGCAGTGGAGAAGTAGCGAACACCGGGGAGCTGTTTTTT.

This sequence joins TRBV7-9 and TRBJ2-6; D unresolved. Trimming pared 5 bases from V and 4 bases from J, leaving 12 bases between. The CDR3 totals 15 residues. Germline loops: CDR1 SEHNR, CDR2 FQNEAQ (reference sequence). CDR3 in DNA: TGTGCCAGCAGCCCCCTAGGGCGAGGGGCCAACGTCCTGACTTTC. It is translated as CASSPLGRGANVLTF.

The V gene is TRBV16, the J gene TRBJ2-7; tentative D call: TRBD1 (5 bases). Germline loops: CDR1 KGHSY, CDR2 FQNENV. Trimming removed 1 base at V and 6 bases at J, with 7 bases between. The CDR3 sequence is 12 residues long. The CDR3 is CASSQFQGEQYF. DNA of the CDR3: TGTGCCAGCAGCCAATTTCAGGGCGAGCAGTACTTC.

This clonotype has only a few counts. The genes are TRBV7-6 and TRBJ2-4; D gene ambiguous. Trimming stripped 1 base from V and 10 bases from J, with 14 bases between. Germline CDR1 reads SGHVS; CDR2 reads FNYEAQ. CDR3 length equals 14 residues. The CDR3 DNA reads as TGTGCCAGCAGCTTAGAATCGGTCAGGTCAATTCAGTACTTC. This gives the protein CASSLESVRSIQYF.